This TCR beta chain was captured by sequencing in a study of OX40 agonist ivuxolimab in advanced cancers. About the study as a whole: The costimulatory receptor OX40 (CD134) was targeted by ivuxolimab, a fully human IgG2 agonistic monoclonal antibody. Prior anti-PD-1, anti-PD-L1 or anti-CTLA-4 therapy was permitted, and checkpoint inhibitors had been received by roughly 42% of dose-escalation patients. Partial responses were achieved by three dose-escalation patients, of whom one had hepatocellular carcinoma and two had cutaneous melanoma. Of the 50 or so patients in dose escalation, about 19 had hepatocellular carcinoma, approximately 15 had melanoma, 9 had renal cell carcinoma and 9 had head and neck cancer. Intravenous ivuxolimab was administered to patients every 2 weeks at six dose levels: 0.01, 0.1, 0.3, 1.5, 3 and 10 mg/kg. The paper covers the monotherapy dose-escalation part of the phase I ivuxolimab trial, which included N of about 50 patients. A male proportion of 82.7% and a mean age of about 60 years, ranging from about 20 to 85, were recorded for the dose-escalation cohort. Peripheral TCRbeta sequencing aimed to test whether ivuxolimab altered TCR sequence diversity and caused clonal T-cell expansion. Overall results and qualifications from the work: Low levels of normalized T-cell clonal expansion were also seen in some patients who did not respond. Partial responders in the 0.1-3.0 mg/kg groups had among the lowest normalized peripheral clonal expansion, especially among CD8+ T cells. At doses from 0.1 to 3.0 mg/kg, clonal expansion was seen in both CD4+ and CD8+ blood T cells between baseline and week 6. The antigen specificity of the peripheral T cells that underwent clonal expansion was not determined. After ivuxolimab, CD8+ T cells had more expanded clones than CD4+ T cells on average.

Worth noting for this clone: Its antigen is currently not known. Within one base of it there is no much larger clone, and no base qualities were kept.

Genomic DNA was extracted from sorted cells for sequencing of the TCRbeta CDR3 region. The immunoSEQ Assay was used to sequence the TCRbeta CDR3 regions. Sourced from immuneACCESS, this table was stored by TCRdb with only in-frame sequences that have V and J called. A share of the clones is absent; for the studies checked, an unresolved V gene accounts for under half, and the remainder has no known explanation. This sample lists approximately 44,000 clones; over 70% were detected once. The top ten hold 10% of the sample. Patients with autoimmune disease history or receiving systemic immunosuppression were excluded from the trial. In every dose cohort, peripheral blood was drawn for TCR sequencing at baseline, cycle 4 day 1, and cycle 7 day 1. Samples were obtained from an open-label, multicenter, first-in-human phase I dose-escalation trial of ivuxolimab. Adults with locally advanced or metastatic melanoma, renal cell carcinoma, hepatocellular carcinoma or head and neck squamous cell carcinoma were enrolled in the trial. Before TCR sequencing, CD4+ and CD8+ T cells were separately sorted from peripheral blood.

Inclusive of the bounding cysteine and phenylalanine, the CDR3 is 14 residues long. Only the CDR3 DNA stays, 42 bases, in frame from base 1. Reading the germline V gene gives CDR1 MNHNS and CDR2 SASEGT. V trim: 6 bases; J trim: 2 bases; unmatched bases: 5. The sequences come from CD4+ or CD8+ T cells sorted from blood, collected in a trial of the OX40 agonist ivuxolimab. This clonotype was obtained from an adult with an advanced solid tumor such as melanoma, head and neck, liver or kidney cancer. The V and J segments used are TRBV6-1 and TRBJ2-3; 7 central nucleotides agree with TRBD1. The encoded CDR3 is CASRRDRATDTQYF. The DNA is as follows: TGTGCCAGCAGGCGAGACAGGGCCACAGATACGCAGTATTTT.